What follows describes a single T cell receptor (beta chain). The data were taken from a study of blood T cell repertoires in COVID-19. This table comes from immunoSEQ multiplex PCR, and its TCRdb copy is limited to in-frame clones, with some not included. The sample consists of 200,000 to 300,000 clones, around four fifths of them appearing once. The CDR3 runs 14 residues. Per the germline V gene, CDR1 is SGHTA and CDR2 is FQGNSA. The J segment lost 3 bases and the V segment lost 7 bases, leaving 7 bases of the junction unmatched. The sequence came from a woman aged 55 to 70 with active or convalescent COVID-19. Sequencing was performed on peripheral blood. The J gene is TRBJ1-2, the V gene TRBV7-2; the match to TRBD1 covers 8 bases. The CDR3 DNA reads TGTGCCAGCACCGACAGGGGTAGGGACTATGGCTACACCTTC. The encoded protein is CASTDRGRDYGYTF.